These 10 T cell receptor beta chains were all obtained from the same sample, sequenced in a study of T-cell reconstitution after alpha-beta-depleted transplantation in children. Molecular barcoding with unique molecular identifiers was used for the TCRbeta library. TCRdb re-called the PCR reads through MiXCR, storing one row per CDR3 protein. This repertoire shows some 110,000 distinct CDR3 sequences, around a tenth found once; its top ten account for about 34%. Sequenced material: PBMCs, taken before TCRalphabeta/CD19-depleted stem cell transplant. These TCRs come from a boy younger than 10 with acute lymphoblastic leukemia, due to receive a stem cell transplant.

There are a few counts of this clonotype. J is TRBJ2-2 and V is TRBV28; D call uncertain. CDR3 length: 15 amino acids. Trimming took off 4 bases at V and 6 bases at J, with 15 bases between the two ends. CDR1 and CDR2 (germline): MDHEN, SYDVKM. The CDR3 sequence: CASSSPFVAPGELFF. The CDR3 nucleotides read TGTGCCAGCAGTTCGCCCTTCGTGGCCCCCGGGGAGCTGTTTTTT.

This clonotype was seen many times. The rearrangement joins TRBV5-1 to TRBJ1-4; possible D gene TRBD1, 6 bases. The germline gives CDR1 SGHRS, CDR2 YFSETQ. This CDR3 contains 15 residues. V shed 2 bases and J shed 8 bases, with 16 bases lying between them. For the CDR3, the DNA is TGCGCCAGCAGCTTCGAAGGGGGAGGAGGGGAAAAACTGTTTTTT. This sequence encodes CASSFEGGGGEKLFF. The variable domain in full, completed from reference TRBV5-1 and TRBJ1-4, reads KAGVTQTPRYLIKTRGQQVTLSCSPISGHRSVSWYQQTPGQGLQFLFEYFSETQRNKGNFPGRFSGRQFSNSRSEMNVSTLELGDSALYLCASSFEGGGGEKLFFGSGTQLSVL.

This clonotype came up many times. The CDR3 loop is CASSLSGQGYEQYF. CDR3 nucleotide sequence: TGTGCCAGCAGTTTATCAGGACAGGGGTACGAGCAGTACTTC. The V call is TRBV12-3 or TRBV12-4, the J call TRBJ2-7; 9 bases align to TRBD1. V dropped 2 bases and J dropped 4; count of bases not matched to a gene: 3. This CDR3 contains 14 residues.

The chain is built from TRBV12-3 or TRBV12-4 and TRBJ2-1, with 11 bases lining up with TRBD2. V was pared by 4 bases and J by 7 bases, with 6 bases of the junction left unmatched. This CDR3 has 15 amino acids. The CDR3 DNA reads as TGTGCCAGCAGTTCCTGGGCTAGCGGGAGGAATGAGCAGTTCTTC. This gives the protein CASSSWASGRNEQFF.

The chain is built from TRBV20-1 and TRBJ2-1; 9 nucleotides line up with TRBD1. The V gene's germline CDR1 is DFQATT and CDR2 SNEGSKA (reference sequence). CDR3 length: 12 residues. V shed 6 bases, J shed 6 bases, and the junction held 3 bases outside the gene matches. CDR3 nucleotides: TGCAGTGCCTCGGACAGGGGCAATGAGCAGTTCTTC. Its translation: CSASDRGNEQFF.

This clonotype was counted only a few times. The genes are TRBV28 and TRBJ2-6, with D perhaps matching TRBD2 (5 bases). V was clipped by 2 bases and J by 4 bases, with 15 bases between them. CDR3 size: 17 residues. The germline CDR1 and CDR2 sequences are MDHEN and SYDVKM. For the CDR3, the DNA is TGTGCCAGCAGTTTAAAGGGTCCGGGGTCCGGGGCCAACGTCCTGACTTTC. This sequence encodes CASSLKGPGSGANVLTF.

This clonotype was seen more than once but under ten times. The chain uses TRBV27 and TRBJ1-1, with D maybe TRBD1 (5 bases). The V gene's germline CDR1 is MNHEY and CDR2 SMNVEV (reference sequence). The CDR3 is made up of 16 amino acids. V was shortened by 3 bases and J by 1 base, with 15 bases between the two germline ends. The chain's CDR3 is CASSFVVEGTNTEAFF. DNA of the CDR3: TGTGCCAGCAGTTTCGTGGTGGAGGGGACGAACACTGAAGCTTTCTTT.

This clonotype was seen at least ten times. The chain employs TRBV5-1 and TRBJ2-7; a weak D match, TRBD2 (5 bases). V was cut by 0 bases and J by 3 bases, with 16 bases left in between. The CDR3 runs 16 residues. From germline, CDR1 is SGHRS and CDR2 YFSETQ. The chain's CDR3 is CASSLGETYSVYEQYF. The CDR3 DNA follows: TGCGCCAGCAGCTTGGGGGAGACATACTCAGTCTACGAGCAGTACTTC.

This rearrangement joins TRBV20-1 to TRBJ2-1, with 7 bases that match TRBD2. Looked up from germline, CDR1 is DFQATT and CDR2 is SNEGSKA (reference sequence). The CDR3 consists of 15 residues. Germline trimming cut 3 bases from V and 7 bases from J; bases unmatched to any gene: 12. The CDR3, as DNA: TGCAGTGCTAGTCTCGGACTAGGGATGAGGAATGAGCAGTTCTTC. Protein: CSASLGLGMRNEQFF.

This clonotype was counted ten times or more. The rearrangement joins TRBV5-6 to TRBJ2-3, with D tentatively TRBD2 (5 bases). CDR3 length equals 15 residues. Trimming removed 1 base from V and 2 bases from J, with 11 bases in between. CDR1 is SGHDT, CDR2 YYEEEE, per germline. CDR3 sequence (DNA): TGTGCCAGCAGCTTGAGGACGGGGAACACAGATACGCAGTATTTT. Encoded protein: CASSLRTGNTDTQYF.